Each of the 24 T cell receptor beta chains below was sequenced from the same sample in a study of T cell responses to AZD1222 COVID-19 vaccine. TCRdb keeps only in-frame clones here, not all; method: immunoSEQ multiplex PCR. The sample holds about 88,000 clones; roughly 89% are singletons and the top ten take around 5.2%. The material was peripheral blood, obtained on day 0 of MenACWY control vaccination. These receptors all come from an adult in good health.

The chain links TRBV7-2 to TRBJ2-5; D gene unclear. CDR1 is SGHTA, CDR2 FQGNSA, per germline. Trimming removed 2 bases at V and 3 bases at J, with 13 bases between. CDR3 length: 15 amino acids. The CDR3 reads CASSLSAGYEETQYF. The CDR3 region has the DNA TGTGCCAGCAGCTTATCTGCCGGGTACGAAGAGACCCAGTACTTC. Together with reference TRBV7-2 and TRBJ2-5, the CDR3 gives the full variable domain: GAGVSQSPSNKVTEKGKDVELRCDPISGHTALYWYRQSLGQGLEFLIYFQGNSAPDKSGLPSDRFSAERTGGSVSTLTIQRTQQEDSAVYLCASSLSAGYEETQYFGPGTRLLVL.

DNA for the CDR3: TGTGCCAGCTCACCACTCCCCTTAGACGGGACAGGGGCTCCTTATAGCAATCAGCCCCAGCATTTT. Encoded protein: CASSPLPLDGTGAPYSNQPQHF. The genes are TRBV18 and TRBJ1-5; 10 bases match TRBD1. With 1 base clipped from V and 0 bases from J, the junction kept 18 bases outside the gene matches. The germline CDR1 and CDR2 sequences are KGHSH and LQKENI. The CDR3 is 22 amino acids.

The chain is built from TRBV6-5 and TRBJ2-7; 7 positions agree with TRBD2. The CDR3 loop spans 14 amino acids. Germline CDR1 is MNHEY and CDR2 is SVGAGI. V was pared by 6 bases and J by 2 bases, with 7 bases of the junction left unmatched. The CDR3 region has the DNA TGTGCCAGCAGAAGGGAGCGGGGCACCTACGAGCAGTACTTC. This encodes CASRRERGTYEQYF.

V usage is TRBV7-6 and J usage is TRBJ2-7, with 8 bases that match TRBD1. J lost 3 bases, V lost 1 base, and 5 bases had no gene match. Looked up from germline, CDR1 is SGHVS and CDR2 is FNYEAQ. This CDR3 contains 15 residues. The CDR3 DNA reads TGTGCCAGCAGCTTAGAAGGACAGGGCAACTACGAGCAGTACTTC. Amino acids: CASSLEGQGNYEQYF.

The rearrangement links TRBV28 to TRBJ1-3; D is undetermined. Per the germline V gene, CDR1 is MDHEN and CDR2 is SYDVKM. The CDR3 contains 16 residues. The V end lost 8 bases, the J end lost 4 bases, and 21 bases lay between the germline ends. The CDR3 nucleotides are TGTGCCAGCCTTCTGGATGGGTCAGCCGGCGGAAACACCATATATTTT. Its protein product is CASLLDGSAGGNTIYF.

This clone was seen only once. The chain combines TRBV3-1 (or the pseudogene TRBV3-2) with TRBJ2-7, with D unclear. Germline CDR1 reads LGHDT; CDR2 reads YNNKEL (reference sequence). Trimming left V 0 bases short and J 4 bases short, with 13 bases between. There are 15 residues in the CDR3. The CDR3 region is CASSQDPGPQYEQYF. For the CDR3, the DNA is TGTGCCAGCAGCCAAGATCCCGGGCCCCAATACGAGCAGTACTTC.

This clone occurred a few times. The CDR3: CASSYFGGTGELFF. DNA for the CDR3: TGTGCCAGCAGTTACTTTGGCGGCACCGGGGAGCTGTTTTTT. The genes are TRBV6-5 and TRBJ2-2; D uncertain. From germline, CDR1 is MNHEY and CDR2 SVGAGI. V dropped 1 base and J dropped 4 bases, with 7 bases sitting between them. The CDR3 loop spans 14 amino acids.

This chain links TRBV2 with TRBJ2-5; the D is unclear. V was shortened by 6 bases and J by 2 bases, with 4 bases between the two germline ends. Germline V gene sequence: CDR1 SNHLY, CDR2 FYNNEI. This CDR3 comprises 11 residues. The CDR3 DNA sequence: TGTGCCAGCAGACAGCAAGAGACCCAGTACTTC. It translates to CASRQQETQYF.

The CDR3 DNA reads as TGTGCCAGCAGGCTACAGGGAGCCGGGGCCAACGTCCTGACTTTC. Translating it yields CASRLQGAGANVLTF. The J gene is TRBJ2-6, the V gene TRBV28; possibly TRBD1 for D (6 bases). The CDR3 is 15 residues long. Germline V gene data show CDR1 as MDHEN and CDR2 as SYDVKM. The ends were cut back, 6 bases at V and 4 bases at J, with 13 bases in the middle.

The V call is TRBV2, the J call TRBJ2-7; the D is unclear. The CDR3 length is 12 residues. Germline values: CDR1 SNHLY, CDR2 FYNNEI. Trimming removed 2 bases from V and 7 bases from J, with 9 bases in between. The CDR3 bases are TGTGCCAGCAGTGAACAGGACGTAGAGCAGTACTTC. Amino acids: CASSEQDVEQYF.

V is TRBV6-5 and J is TRBJ2-7; D gene unclear. Germline CDR1 and CDR2: MNHEY and SVGAGI. Trimming cost V 0 bases and J 2 bases, with 14 bases left between them. The CDR3 sequence is 16 residues long. This chain's CDR3 is CASSYSKTAKTYEQYF. Written as DNA, the CDR3 is TGTGCCAGCAGTTACTCGAAAACAGCGAAGACCTACGAGCAGTACTTC.

The chain uses TRBV7-2 and TRBJ1-4, with D possibly matching TRBD1 (5 bases). The CDR3 has 16 residues. Germline V gives CDR1 SGHTA, CDR2 FQGNSA. Trimming left V 0 bases short and J 4 bases short, with 12 bases between. CDR3 region: CASSLARQTLNEKLFF. In DNA, the CDR3 is TGTGCCAGCAGCTTAGCAAGACAGACCCTTAATGAAAAACTGTTTTTT.

This chain joins TRBV5-8 and TRBJ1-4; D might be TRBD1 (5 bases). V lost 4 bases, J lost 0 bases, and 13 bases lay in between. CDR3 length: 16 amino acids. Germline assignment: CDR1 SGHTS and CDR2 YDEGEE. The CDR3: CASSQGESSTNEKLFF. In nucleotides, the CDR3 is TGTGCCAGCAGCCAAGGGGAGTCTTCAACTAATGAAAAACTGTTTTTT.

The chain is built from TRBV6-5 and TRBJ2-3; 7 bases align to TRBD2. V lost 7 bases and J lost 6; bases outside the gene matches: 13. The V gene's germline CDR1 is MNHEY and CDR2 SVGAGI. The CDR3 consists of 15 residues. Here the CDR3 DNA reads TGTGCCAGCACCCCGGGGGAGGGTAGTAGGGATACGCAGTATTTT. Its translation is CASTPGEGSRDTQYF.

This chain uses TRBV7-9 with TRBJ2-2, with 7 nucleotides matching TRBD1. Losses at the gene ends were 4 bases for V and 5 bases for J; bases not matched to a gene: 4. The CDR3 is 14 residues long. The germline V gene encodes CDR1 SEHNR and CDR2 FQNEAQ (reference sequence). CDR3 DNA: TGTGCCAGCAGCTATACAGGGGAAACCGGGGAGCTGTTTTTT. Protein: CASSYTGETGELFF.

This sequence joins TRBV19 and TRBJ1-1; D is unresolved. The length of the CDR3 is 13 residues. The ends were cut back, 5 bases at V and 4 bases at J, with 11 bases in the middle. Germline CDR1 is LNHDA and CDR2 is SQIVND (reference sequence). In DNA, the CDR3 is TGTGCCAGTAGTCCGGGCCAAGCCACTGAAGCTTTCTTT. Translated, it gives CASSPGQATEAFF.

This chain joins TRBV11-2 and TRBJ2-1, with TRBD2 matching 13 bases. The J segment lost 7 bases and the V segment lost 4 bases, leaving 7 bases of the junction unmatched. Germline V gene sequence: CDR1 SGHAT, CDR2 FQNNGV. This CDR3 contains 16 residues. For the CDR3, the DNA is TGTGCCAGCAGCTCCCGACTAGCGGGGGGTTGGAATGAGCAGTTCTTC. This sequence encodes CASSSRLAGGWNEQFF.

The chain combines TRBV6-5 with TRBJ1-1; 7 bases map to TRBD1. Looked up from germline, CDR1 is MNHEY and CDR2 is SVGAGI. CDR3 length equals 16 residues. Unmatched junction bases numbered 12, after V lost 2 bases and J lost 6 bases. In DNA form, the CDR3 reads TGTGCCAGCAGTTACCCCATCGGCAGGGGGTATTCTGAAGCTTTCTTT. This codes for CASSYPIGRGYSEAFF.

The V gene is TRBV5-6, the J gene TRBJ2-7; perhaps TRBD1 as D (5 bases). The germline CDR1 and CDR2 sequences are SGHDT and YYEEEE. There are 13 residues in the CDR3. Trimming removed 4 bases at V and 1 base at J, with 9 bases between. Written as DNA, the CDR3 is TGTGCCAGCAGCCCCAGGGTATCCTACGAGCAGTACTTC. Its protein is CASSPRVSYEQYF.

This chain joins TRBV7-2 and TRBJ1-6, with 11 bases matching TRBD1. Germline V CDR1 and CDR2: SGHTA, FQGNSA. V was clipped by 1 base and J by 13 bases; unmatched bases: 9. The CDR3 has 16 residues. Here the CDR3 reads CASSLGGGTGGFPLHF. DNA for the CDR3: TGTGCCAGCAGCTTAGGCGGAGGGACAGGGGGTTTCCCCCTCCACTTT.

The V gene is TRBV24-1, the J gene TRBJ2-2, with 11 bases fitting TRBD2. The V and J ends lost 1 base and 6 bases, in that order; junction bases with no gene match: 6. CDR1 and CDR2 (germline): KGHDR, SFDVKD. The CDR3 has 17 residues. CDR3 DNA: TGTGCCACCAGTGATTTTGCACTAGCGGGAGAGGCCGGGGAGCTGTTTTTT. Translated, it gives CATSDFALAGEAGELFF.

V gene TRBV28 combines with J gene TRBJ2-5; 8 bases align to TRBD1. Germline V lookup: CDR1 MDHEN, CDR2 SYDVKM. There are 14 residues in the CDR3. The junction had 4 bases not matched to a gene; V was cut back by 3 bases and J by 4 bases. The CDR3 loop reads CASSFDRGRETQYF. As DNA, the CDR3 is TGTGCCAGCAGTTTCGACAGGGGAAGAGAGACCCAGTACTTC.

V usage is TRBV10-1 and J usage is TRBJ2-2; 8 bases match TRBD1. V lost 6 bases and J lost 8; bases outside the gene matches: 5. The CDR3 consists of 13 residues. Germline values: CDR1 WNHNN, CDR2 SYGVQD (reference sequence). The CDR3 nucleotides read TGCGCCAGCAGCGCAGGGGGCGTGGGGGAGCTGTTTTTT. Translating it yields CASSAGGVGELFF.

This clone has a single count. The chain recombines TRBV2 with TRBJ1-4; possibly TRBD1 for D (6 bases). The CDR3 is 13 residues long. The germline V gene encodes CDR1 SNHLY and CDR2 FYNNEI. V was pared by 8 bases and J by 8 bases, with 15 bases between. In nucleotides, the CDR3 is TGTGCCAGCTCCAGGGGAGATGCGGAAAAACTGTTTTTT. Its translation: CASSRGDAEKLFF.